The next 27 T cell receptor beta chains were all read from a single sample in a study of CD8+ T cells in alopecia areata. Following RNA extraction, reverse transcription yielded cDNA that acted as the sequencing template. Profiled with immunoSEQ multiplex PCR; TCRdb holds only in-frame clones, not every one. The top ten hold about 17% of the sample, which has 55,000 to 70,000 clones, around half seen once. Sequenced here: CD8+ T cells sorted from blood, sampled at week 0. The receptors here all came from a human donor with alopecia areata.

This clone was detected only a few times. This chain links TRBV29-1 with TRBJ2-1; no firm D call. The CDR3 length is 9 residues. Germline-derived CDR1 and CDR2 are SQVTM and ANQGSEA. Trimming stripped 2 bases from V and 9 bases from J, with 2 bases between. The CDR3 DNA sequence: TGCAGCGTTGAAATTGAGCAGTTCTTC. Translating it yields CSVEIEQFF.

The chain is built from TRBV29-1 and TRBJ2-5, with D perhaps matching TRBD2 (6 bases). With 5 bases removed from V and 7 bases from J, the gap between germline ends came to 11 bases. Per germline, CDR1 SQVTM and CDR2 ANQGSEA. The length of the CDR3 is 11 residues. CDR3 region: CSVHHGGTQYF. The CDR3 DNA follows: TGCAGCGTTCACCACGGGGGGACCCAGTACTTC.

This clone was observed a few times. The gene calls are TRBV9 and TRBJ2-5; no firm D call. Trimming took off 0 bases at V and 9 bases at J, with 9 bases between the two ends. The length of the CDR3 is 12 residues. Per germline, CDR1 SGDLS and CDR2 YYNGEE. The CDR3 DNA reads as TGTGCCAGCAGCGTAGGCTCGGCGCCCCAGTACTTC. Translation: CASSVGSAPQYF.

This clone was found many times. The gene calls are TRBV4-1 and TRBJ2-7; 8 positions agree with TRBD2. Germline-derived CDR1 and CDR2 are MGHRA and YSYEKL. The CDR3 runs to 16 residues. V lost 0 bases to trimming and J lost 4 bases; unmatched junction nucleotides: 8. The CDR3 nucleotides read TGCGCCAGCAGCCAAGAGTTCCGGACTAGCATATACGAGCAGTACTTC. Protein sequence: CASSQEFRTSIYEQYF.

The rearrangement uses TRBV4-1 and TRBJ2-1; TRBD2 might be the D (6 bases). The CDR3 has 15 amino acids. CDR1 MGHRA and CDR2 YSYEKL come from the germline V gene. Trimming pared 10 bases from V and 2 bases from J, leaving 18 bases between. In DNA form, the CDR3 reads TGCGCCAACACCCCCGGGACTCGGGCCTACAATGAGCAGTTCTTC. Encoded protein: CANTPGTRAYNEQFF.

The chain employs TRBV7-9 and TRBJ1-1; D is uncertain. The germline V gene encodes CDR1 SEHNR and CDR2 FQNEAQ (reference sequence). CDR3 length: 13 residues. The ends were cut back, 6 bases at V and 5 bases at J, with 13 bases in the middle. CDR3 nucleotides: TGTGCCAGCAGGAAAGCAGGAGGTACTGAAGCTTTCTTT. This codes for CASRKAGGTEAFF.

The chain employs TRBV2 and TRBJ2-1, with 14 bases identical to TRBD2. In germline, CDR1 is SNHLY, CDR2 FYNNEI. The CDR3 has 15 amino acids. The V segment lost 6 bases and the J segment 6 bases; nucleotides outside the gene matches: 4. CDR3 protein: CASRGTSGSLNEQFF. DNA of the CDR3: TGTGCCAGCAGGGGGACTAGCGGGAGCCTCAATGAGCAGTTCTTC.

The V gene is TRBV7-9, the J gene TRBJ2-1; maybe TRBD2 (5 bases). With 6 bases removed from V and 9 bases from J, the gap between germline ends came to 21 bases. CDR1 and CDR2 from the germline V gene are SEHNR and FQNEAQ (reference sequence). The CDR3 consists of 15 residues. The CDR3 DNA sequence: TGTGCCAGCAGTCCTCCGGTACCGGGATCGCCTGAGCAGTTCTTC. It translates to CASSPPVPGSPEQFF.

The CDR3 reads CSVVYPAQSGANVLTF. In DNA form, the CDR3 reads TGCAGCGTTGTATACCCTGCCCAGTCTGGGGCCAACGTCCTGACTTTC. The J gene is TRBJ2-6, the V gene TRBV29-1; unclear D gene. V lost 4 bases to trimming and J lost 1 base, with 14 bases between them. In germline, CDR1 is SQVTM, CDR2 ANQGSEA. The CDR3 runs to 16 residues.

This clone was counted between two and nine times. The J gene is TRBJ2-7, the V gene TRBV29-1; D call uncertain. Germline-derived CDR1 and CDR2 are SQVTM and ANQGSEA. The CDR3 is 11 residues long. V lost 4 bases to trimming and J lost 1 base, with 5 bases between them. The CDR3 loop is CSVAASYEQYF. DNA for the CDR3: TGCAGCGTTGCGGCTTCCTACGAGCAGTACTTC.

The gene calls are TRBV29-1 and TRBJ2-1; 10 bases line up with TRBD2. The CDR3 is 16 amino acids. In germline, CDR1 is SQVTM, CDR2 ANQGSEA. The V segment lost 5 bases and the J segment 0 bases; nucleotides outside the gene matches: 7. The DNA of the CDR3 is TGCAGCGTTCTACTAGCGGGGCTGAGCTCCTACAATGAGCAGTTCTTC. Its translation is CSVLLAGLSSYNEQFF.

The chain uses TRBV5-6 and TRBJ2-7; D remains ambiguous. Between the trimmed V and J ends, which lost 3 bases and 4 bases, there was a span of 8 bases. CDR3 length: 12 residues. CDR1 is SGHDT, CDR2 YYEEEE, per germline. The CDR3, as DNA: TGTGCCAGCAGCTCGGCCCGTTACGAGCAGTACTTC. Its translation: CASSSARYEQYF.

Notes on this clone: At one boundary the junction diverges from the germline segment, which might be a read error. The same CDR3 can be traced to other DNA sequences in this sample. This chain joins TRBV7-9 and TRBJ2-5; perhaps TRBD2 as D (7 bases). Germline assignment: CDR1 SEHNR and CDR2 FQNEAQ (reference sequence). The CDR3 is 15 residues long. The CDR3 spells CASSQDGGGGETQYF. The CDR3 bases are TGCGCCAGCAGCCAAGATGGCGGGGGCGGAGAGACCCAGTACTTC.

The chain has TRBV19 and TRBJ2-6, with a tentative D call TRBD2 (5 bases). Trimming took 5 bases from V and 4 from J, leaving 12 bases between them. The CDR3 is made up of 15 amino acids. The germline CDR1 and CDR2 sequences are LNHDA and SQIVND (reference sequence). The CDR3 sequence is CASSAGRPGANVLTF. The DNA of the CDR3 is TGTGCCAGTAGTGCGGGTCGACCCGGGGCCAACGTCCTGACTTTC. Using reference TRBV19 and TRBJ2-6 for the parts outside the CDR3, the full variable domain is DGGITQSPKYLFRKEGQNVTLSCEQNLNHDAMYWYRQDPGQGLRLIYYSQIVNDFQKGDIAEGYSVSREKKESFPLTVTSAQKNPTAFYLCASSAGRPGANVLTFGAGSRLTVL.

The chain couples TRBV5-4 to TRBJ2-5, with TRBD2 identical over 12 bases. The germline V gene encodes CDR1 SGHNT and CDR2 YYREEE (reference sequence). With 0 bases clipped from V and 4 bases from J, the junction kept 4 bases outside the gene matches. This CDR3 contains 16 residues. This CDR3 reads CASSLGLAGGRETQYF. Written as DNA, the CDR3 is TGTGCCAGCAGCTTGGGGCTAGCGGGAGGGCGAGAGACCCAGTACTTC.

The V call is TRBV4-1, the J call TRBJ1-1; 8 nucleotides line up with TRBD1. CDR1 is MGHRA and CDR2 is YSYEKL in the germline V gene. CDR3 size: 15 residues. V shed 1 base and J 3 bases; nucleotides not matched to a gene: 4. This CDR3 reads CASSQARTGHTEAFF. For the CDR3, the DNA is TGCGCCAGCAGCCAAGCGAGGACAGGGCACACTGAAGCTTTCTTT.

This clone was recorded a few times. This chain links TRBV15 with TRBJ2-2; D remains unclear. In germline, CDR1 is LNHNV, CDR2 YYDKDF (reference sequence). CDR3 size: 11 residues. Trimming left V 7 bases short and J 7 bases short, with 7 bases between. CDR3 sequence: CATNQDGELFF. CDR3 DNA sequence: TGTGCCACCAATCAGGACGGGGAGCTGTTTTTT.

The sample holds a few counts of this clone. V gene TRBV30 combines with J gene TRBJ2-2, with D possibly TRBD2 on 6 matching bases. V dropped 1 base and J dropped 6 bases, with 15 bases sitting between them. In germline, CDR1 is GTSNPN, CDR2 SVGIG (reference sequence). CDR3 length equals 15 residues. As DNA, the CDR3 is TGTGCCTGGAGTGACGGGACTCAGGTGTCCGGGGAGCTGTTTTTT. This sequence encodes CAWSDGTQVSGELFF. Full variable domain (rest looked up from reference TRBV30 and TRBJ2-2): SQTIHQWPATLVQPVGSPLSLECTVEGTSNPNLYWYRQAAGRGLQLLFYSVGIGQISSEVPQNLSASRPQDRQFILSSKKLLLSDSGFYLCAWSDGTQVSGELFFGEGSRLTVL.

V usage is TRBV29-1 and J usage is TRBJ2-7; 8 bases map to TRBD1. V gave up 5 bases and J gave up 2 bases; unmatched junction bases: 14. The germline CDR1 and CDR2 sequences are SQVTM and ANQGSEA. This CDR3 is 16 amino acids long. CDR3 protein: CSVLTTGQGAPYEQYF. In nucleotides, the CDR3 is TGCAGCGTTCTGACCACTGGACAGGGTGCCCCCTACGAGCAGTACTTC.

This clone was seen only a few times. The chain links TRBV4-1 to TRBJ2-5; 8 bases agree with TRBD2. Germline CDR1 MGHRA, CDR2 YSYEKL. Trimming took 1 base from V and 5 from J; bases not matched to a gene: 9. The CDR3 contains 16 residues. The CDR3 sequence is CASSQVKAGVGETQYF. The CDR3 nucleotides are TGCGCCAGCAGCCAAGTTAAAGCGGGAGTTGGGGAGACCCAGTACTTC.

This clone was seen a few times. The chain joins TRBV6-1 to TRBJ2-3; 7 bases are shared with TRBD2. V shed 8 bases, J shed 6 bases, and the junction held 14 bases outside the gene matches. This CDR3 is built from 15 residues. Germline CDR1 is MNHNS and CDR2 is SASEGT. The chain's CDR3 is CASSPWASGGDTQYF. In DNA, the CDR3 is TGTGCCAGCTCACCCTGGGCTAGCGGTGGGGATACGCAGTATTTT.

V gene TRBV29-1 combines with J gene TRBJ2-7; weak D call: TRBD1 (6 bases). The CDR3 is 14 amino acids. Germline lookup yields CDR1 SQVTM and CDR2 ANQGSEA. Trimming pared 6 bases from V and 3 bases from J, leaving 18 bases between. CDR3 region: CSVQPRGVGYEQYF. The CDR3 DNA sequence: TGCAGCGTACAACCCAGGGGTGTCGGCTACGAGCAGTACTTC.

This clone has just a few counts. The chain is built from TRBV29-1 and TRBJ2-5; unclear D gene. Germline V CDR1 and CDR2: SQVTM, ANQGSEA. Between the trimmed V and J ends, which lost 0 bases and 1 base, there was a span of 12 bases. This CDR3 region has 15 residues. In DNA form, the CDR3 reads TGCAGCGTTGAAGATGGAGTTAGTCCCCAAGAGACCCAGTACTTC. Translation: CSVEDGVSPQETQYF.

The chain links TRBV4-1 to TRBJ2-6; 10 nucleotides align to TRBD1. Germline V gives CDR1 MGHRA, CDR2 YSYEKL. The CDR3 sequence is 16 residues long. With V trimmed by 4 bases and J by 2 bases, 2 bases remained unmatched. The CDR3 sequence is CASSPTGGPGANVLTF. CDR3 sequence (DNA): TGCGCCAGCAGCCCGACAGGGGGCCCTGGGGCCAACGTCCTGACTTTC.

This chain uses TRBV6-5 with TRBJ2-7, with D perhaps matching TRBD1 or TRBD2 (5 bases each). V was cut by 7 bases and J by 6 bases, with 16 bases left in between. Per the germline V gene, CDR1 is MNHEY and CDR2 is SVGAGI. The CDR3 extends over 13 amino acids. The CDR3 DNA sequence: TGTGCCAGCACTCAAGGGGTTCGGGGCGAGCAGTACTTC. Translating it yields CASTQGVRGEQYF.

The chain employs TRBV6-5 and TRBJ1-1; no firm D call. The V and J ends lost 8 bases and 2 bases respectively, with 12 bases between them. Per germline, CDR1 MNHEY and CDR2 SVGAGI. The CDR3 length is 13 residues. The CDR3: CASGPGPNTEAFF. For the CDR3, the DNA is TGTGCCAGCGGGCCAGGACCAAACACTGAAGCTTTCTTT.

The V gene is TRBV6-5, the J gene TRBJ2-5; 7 nucleotides line up with TRBD1. The CDR3 extends over 15 amino acids. Germline CDR1 reads MNHEY; CDR2 reads SVGAGI. V shed 2 bases and J 1 base; nucleotides not matched to a gene: 4. The CDR3 coding sequence is TGTGCCAGCAGTTACCGGCAGGGGGTCCAAGAGACCCAGTACTTC. Protein: CASSYRQGVQETQYF.